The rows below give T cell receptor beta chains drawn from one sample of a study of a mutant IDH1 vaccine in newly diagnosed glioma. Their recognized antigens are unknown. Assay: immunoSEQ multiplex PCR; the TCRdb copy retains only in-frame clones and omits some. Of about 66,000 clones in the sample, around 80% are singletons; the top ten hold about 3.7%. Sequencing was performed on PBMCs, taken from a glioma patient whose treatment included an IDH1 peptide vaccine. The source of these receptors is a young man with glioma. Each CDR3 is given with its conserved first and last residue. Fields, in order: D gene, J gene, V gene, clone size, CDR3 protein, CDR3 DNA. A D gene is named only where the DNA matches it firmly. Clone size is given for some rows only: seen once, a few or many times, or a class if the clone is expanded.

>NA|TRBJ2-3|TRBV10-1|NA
CASSESVAGSDTQYF
TGCGCCAGCAGTGAGTCGGTAGCTGGTTCAGATACGCAGTATTTT
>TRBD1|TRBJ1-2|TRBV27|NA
CASSLRGQGYTF
TGTGCCAGCAGTTTGAGGGGACAGGGCTACACCTTC
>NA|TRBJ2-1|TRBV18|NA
CASSPPEGMGEQFF
TGTGCCAGCTCACCACCGGAAGGGATGGGTGAGCAGTTCTTC
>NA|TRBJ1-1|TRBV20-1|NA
CSARVYEAFF
TGCAGTGCTAGGGTGTATGAAGCTTTCTTT
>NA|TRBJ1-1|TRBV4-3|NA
CASSPIGRNMNTEAFF
TGCGCCAGCAGCCCCATTGGGAGGAACATGAACACTGAAGCTTTCTTT
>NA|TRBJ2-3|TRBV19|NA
CASSTGPSTDTQYF
TGTGCCAGTAGTACGGGACCAAGCACAGATACGCAGTATTTT
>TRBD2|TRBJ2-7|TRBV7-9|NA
CASSSTGTSGRTRYEQYF
TGTGCCAGCAGCTCAACCGGGACTAGCGGGAGGACTCGGTACGAGCAGTACTTC
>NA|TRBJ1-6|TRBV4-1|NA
CASSQALGAGSPLHF
TGCGCCAGCAGCCAGGCATTGGGGGCCGGTTCACCCCTCCACTTT
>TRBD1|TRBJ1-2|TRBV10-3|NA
CATSGQGALYTF
TGTGCCACGTCAGGACAGGGGGCCCTCTACACCTTC
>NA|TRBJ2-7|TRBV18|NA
CASSPRIETQSPYEQYF
TGTGCCAGCTCACCACGAATCGAGACACAATCTCCATACGAGCAGTACTTC
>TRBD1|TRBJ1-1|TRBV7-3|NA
CASSPGTGARWTEAFF
TGTGCCAGCAGCCCCGGGACAGGGGCGCGGTGGACTGAAGCTTTCTTT
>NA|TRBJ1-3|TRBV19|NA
CASSESSGNTIYF
TGTGCCAGTAGTGAGAGCTCTGGAAACACCATATATTTT
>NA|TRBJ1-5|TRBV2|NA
CASKPGRAQNQPQHF
TGTGCCAGCAAACCGGGCAGGGCGCAAAATCAGCCCCAGCATTTT
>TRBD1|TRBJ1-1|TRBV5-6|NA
CASSRTTGGGTEAFF
TGTGCCAGCAGCCGGACCACAGGGGGAGGCACTGAAGCTTTCTTT
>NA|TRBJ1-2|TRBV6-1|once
CASSEMRGGYTF
TGTGCCAGCAGTGAAATGCGGGGTGGCTACACCTTC
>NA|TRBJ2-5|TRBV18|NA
CASSPTQGRETQYF
TGTGCCAGCTCACCTACACAGGGCCGAGAGACCCAGTACTTC
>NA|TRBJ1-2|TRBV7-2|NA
CASSSRRGGYGYTF
TGTGCCAGCAGCTCCCGTAGGGGAGGGTATGGCTACACCTTC
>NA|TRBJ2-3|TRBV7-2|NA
CASSLEGINTDTQYF
TGTGCCAGCAGCTTGGAGGGGATAAACACAGATACGCAGTATTTT
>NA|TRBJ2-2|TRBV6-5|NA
CASSPHRVNTGELFF
TGTGCCAGCAGCCCGCACAGGGTTAACACCGGGGAGCTGTTTTTT
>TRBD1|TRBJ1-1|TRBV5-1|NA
CASSFTGEVGEAFF
TGCGCCAGCAGCTTCACAGGGGAGGTTGGTGAAGCTTTCTTT
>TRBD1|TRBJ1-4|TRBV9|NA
CASSIDRGAVWEKLFF
TGTGCCAGCAGCATAGACAGGGGAGCGGTTTGGGAAAAACTGTTTTTT
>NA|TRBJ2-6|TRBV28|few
CASSPRSGANVLTF
TGTGCCAGCAGTCCTCGCTCTGGGGCCAACGTCCTGACTTTC
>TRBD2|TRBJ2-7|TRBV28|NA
CASSLSGGYEQYF
TGTGCCAGCAGTTTAAGCGGGGGCTACGAGCAGTACTTC
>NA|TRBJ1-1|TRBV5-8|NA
CASSLQATSYAEAFF
TGTGCCAGCAGCTTACAGGCCACATCTTACGCTGAAGCTTTCTTT
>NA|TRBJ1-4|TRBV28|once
CASRSVREKLFF
TGTGCCAGCAGGTCCGTTCGGGAAAAACTGTTTTTT
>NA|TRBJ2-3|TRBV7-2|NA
CASSLVRVDTQYF
TGTGCCAGCAGCTTAGTCCGAGTAGATACGCAGTATTTT
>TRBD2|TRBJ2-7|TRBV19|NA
CASRGLAEGEQYF
TGTGCCAGTAGGGGACTAGCTGAGGGCGAGCAGTACTTC
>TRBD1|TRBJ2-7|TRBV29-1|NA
CSVRTGGHYEQYF
TGCAGCGTACGGACAGGGGGACACTACGAGCAGTACTTC
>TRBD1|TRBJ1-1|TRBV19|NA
CASSNQGAKTEAFF
TGTGCCAGTAGTAACCAGGGGGCGAAGACTGAAGCTTTCTTT
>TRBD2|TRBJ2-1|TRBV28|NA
CASSSPGLAEYNEQFF
TGTGCCAGCAGCTCACCCGGACTAGCGGAATACAATGAGCAGTTCTTC
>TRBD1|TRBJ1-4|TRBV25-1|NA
CASSLRQGPNEKLFF
TGTGCCAGCAGCCTTAGACAGGGGCCTAATGAAAAACTGTTTTTT
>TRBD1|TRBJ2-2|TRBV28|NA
CASGRGQVGELFF
TGTGCCAGCGGAAGGGGGCAGGTCGGGGAGCTGTTTTTT
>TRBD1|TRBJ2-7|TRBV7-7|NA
CASSSGQGHYEQYF
TGTGCCAGCAGCTCAGGACAGGGCCACTACGAGCAGTACTTC
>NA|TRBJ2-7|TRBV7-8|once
CASSFVRGQIIYEQYF
TGTGCCAGCAGCTTTGTGCGGGGACAGATAATATACGAGCAGTACTTC
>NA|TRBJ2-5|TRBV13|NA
CASSPRPGGGGTQYF
TGTGCCAGCAGCCCCCGGCCAGGGGGGGGAGGGACCCAGTACTTC
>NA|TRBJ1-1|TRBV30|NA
CAWSVTANTEAFF
TGTGCCTGGAGTGTAACAGCGAACACTGAAGCTTTCTTT
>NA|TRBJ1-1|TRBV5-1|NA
CASSLIRGGQQAFF
TGCGCCAGCAGCTTGATACGGGGTGGCCAACAGGCTTTCTTT
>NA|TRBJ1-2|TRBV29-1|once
CSAGRDTPGYGYTF
TGCAGCGCCGGCCGGGACACTCCTGGCTATGGCTACACCTTC
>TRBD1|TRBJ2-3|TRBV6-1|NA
CASSPGQGATDTQYF
TGTGCCAGCAGTCCAGGACAGGGAGCCACAGATACGCAGTATTTT
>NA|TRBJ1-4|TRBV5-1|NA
CASSRDTGLNEKLFF
TGCGCCAGCAGCCGAGATACAGGGTTGAATGAAAAACTGTTTTTT
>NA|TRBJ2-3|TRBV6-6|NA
CASSRLGGGGPDTQYF
TGTGCCAGCAGTCGCTTAGGGGGAGGTGGTCCAGATACGCAGTATTTT
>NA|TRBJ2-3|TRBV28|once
CASRALGDTQYF
TGTGCCAGCAGGGCTCTGGGGGATACGCAGTATTTT
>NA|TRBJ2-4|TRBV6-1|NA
CASSEAYGEFDIQYF
TGTGCCAGCAGTGAAGCTTACGGGGAATTTGACATTCAGTACTTC
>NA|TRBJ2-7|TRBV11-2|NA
CASSLDTESYEQYF
TGTGCCAGCAGCTTAGATACAGAGTCCTACGAGCAGTACTTC
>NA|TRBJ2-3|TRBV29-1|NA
CSVETATDTQYF
TGCAGCGTTGAAACAGCGACAGATACGCAGTATTTT
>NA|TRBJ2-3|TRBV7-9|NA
CASSFSGSPDTQYF
TGTGCCAGCAGCTTTAGCGGTTCCCCAGATACGCAGTATTTT
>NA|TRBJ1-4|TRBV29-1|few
CSVATAGEKLFF
TGCAGCGTTGCTACGGCCGGTGAAAAACTGTTTTTT
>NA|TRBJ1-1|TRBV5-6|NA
CASSPRGDLTEAFF
TGCGCCAGCAGCCCAAGGGGAGATCTTACTGAAGCTTTCTTT
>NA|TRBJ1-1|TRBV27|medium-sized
CASSPLRRDTEAFF
TGTGCCAGCAGTCCCCTCAGGCGCGACACTGAAGCTTTCTTT
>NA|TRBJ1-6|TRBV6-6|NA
CASSLESSYNSPLHF
TGTGCCAGCAGTTTGGAGAGCTCCTATAATTCACCCCTCCACTTT
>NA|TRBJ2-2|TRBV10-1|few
CASRQYREDLF
TGCGCCAGCAGGCAATACAGGGAGGACCTCTTT
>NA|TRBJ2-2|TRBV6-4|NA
CATSRGDANTGELFF
TGTGCCACCAGCCGAGGGGACGCCAACACCGGGGAGCTGTTTTTT
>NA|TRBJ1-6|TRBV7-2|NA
CASSLRGQVNNSPLHF
TGTGCCAGCAGCTTACGAGGGCAGGTGAACAATTCACCCCTCCACTTT
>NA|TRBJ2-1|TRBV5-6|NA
CASSLIGGSEQFF
TGTGCCAGCAGCTTGATAGGCGGTAGTGAGCAGTTCTTC